Listed below are T cell receptor beta chains from one sample, sequenced in a study of blood T cell repertoires in COVID-19. Profiling relied on immunoSEQ multiplex PCR, and the TCRdb table lists in-frame clones only, not all of them. The sample yields about 110,000 clones, roughly four fifths seen once. Sequencing was performed on peripheral blood. Receptors were obtained from a woman in her 70s with acute or convalescent COVID-19. Both conserved end residues are part of each CDR3. D genes are given only for firm matches. The size of a clone is reported for some rows only, either as once, few or many, or as a class for expanded clones.

j_gene	v_gene	abundance	d_gene	CDR3nt	CDR3aa
TRBJ2-5	TRBV3-1/TRBV3-2	.	TRBD2	TGTGCCAGCAGCCAACGGACGGGGGGGTCCCAAGAGACCCAGTACTTC	CASSQRTGGSQETQYF
TRBJ2-5	TRBV11-2	.	.	TGTGCCAGCAGCTTAGATTCCACCGGGAGGTACTTC	CASSLDSTGRYF
TRBJ1-3	TRBV27	.	.	TGTGCCAGCAGCCCCCTGCGATCTGGAAACACCATATATTTT	CASSPLRSGNTIYF
TRBJ1-2	TRBV12-3/TRBV12-4	.	.	TGTGCCAGCACTAATGAGAGGGGCTACACCTTC	CASTNERGYTF
TRBJ2-7	TRBV20-1	.	.	TGCAGTGCCTCCCTCGAGCAGTACTTC	CSASLEQYF
TRBJ1-1	TRBV23-1	.	TRBD1	TGCGCCAGCAGTCAACCGCCATACAGGGGGAATCCCCCGAACACTGAAGCTTTCTTT	CASSQPPYRGNPPNTEAFF
TRBJ1-4	TRBV24-1	.	.	TGTGCCACCAGTGACCATGGACGGGGAAATGAAAAACTGTTTTTT	CATSDHGRGNEKLFF
TRBJ2-5	TRBV28	.	.	TGTGCCAGCAGCAGACAAGGGACCCAGTACTTC	CASSRQGTQYF
TRBJ2-3	TRBV11-2	.	TRBD2	TGTGCCAGCAGCCTAAGACTAGCGGGGGGCCCAGATACGCAGTATTTT	CASSLRLAGGPDTQYF
TRBJ1-2	TRBV2	.	.	TGTGCCAGCAGTCTTAGAGACGGGGACTATGGCTACACCTTC	CASSLRDGDYGYTF
TRBJ2-4	TRBV12-5	.	.	TGTGCTAGTGGTTTGATGACGTCCCAGGGACAGTACTTC	CASGLMTSQGQYF
TRBJ2-1	TRBV4-2	once	TRBD2	TGTGCCAGCAGCCAAGAAGGGACTAGTAATAATGAGCAGTTCTTC	CASSQEGTSNNEQFF
TRBJ1-2	TRBV5-8	.	.	TGTGCCAGCAGCTTCGGGGGGACGGGCTATGGCTACACCTTC	CASSFGGTGYGYTF
TRBJ1-3	TRBV18	few	.	TGTGCCAGCTCATCAGGCTCTGGAAACACCATATATTTT	CASSSGSGNTIYF
TRBJ2-1	TRBV20-1	once	TRBD2	TGCAGTGCTAGTTTTCGAAGTAGCGGGAGTCGAAAAAACAATGAGCAGTTCTTC	CSASFRSSGSRKNNEQFF
TRBJ1-6	TRBV9	.	.	TGTGCCAGCAGCGTAGACCCAGAGGGGGAGACTTCACCCCTCCACTTT	CASSVDPEGETSPLHF
TRBJ2-7	TRBV28	.	.	TGTGCCAGTACCTTTGGGGGCGCTTGGGCTTACGAGCAGTACTTC	CASTFGGAWAYEQYF
TRBJ2-7	TRBV30	.	.	TGTGCCTGGAGTCCCCGTTACGAGCAGTACTTC	CAWSPRYEQYF
TRBJ1-2	TRBV2	.	TRBD1	TGTGCCAGCAGTGATGGGGACAGTCCTAACTATGGCTACACCTTC	CASSDGDSPNYGYTF
TRBJ2-7	TRBV30	few	TRBD2	TGTGCCTGGAGTGTGGGAGGGACCGAGCAGTACTTC	CAWSVGGTEQYF
TRBJ1-6	TRBV28	.	.	TGTGCCAGCAAGAACGGCGGCGCCCGAGGGAGTTCACCCCTCCACTTT	CASKNGGARGSSPLHF
TRBJ1-2	TRBV28	.	TRBD1	TGTGCCAGCAGTTTACTAAGGGACAGGGGTTTGGAGAACTATGGCTACACCTTC	CASSLLRDRGLENYGYTF
TRBJ2-2	TRBV6-5	.	TRBD1	TGTGCCAGCAGTTACGAAGGGACAGGGGTTCCGGGGGAGCTGTTTTTT	CASSYEGTGVPGELFF
TRBJ1-4	TRBV27	.	.	TGTGCCAGCAGTTCCCGCAGCGGTCTCGGAGGAAAACTGTTTTTT	CASSSRSGLGGKLFF
TRBJ2-7	TRBV6-5	.	.	.	CASSSSDRAPLEQYF
TRBJ2-2	TRBV7-7	.	.	TGTGCCAGCAGCTTAGGAGGCCCGAACACCGGGGAGCTGTTTTTT	CASSLGGPNTGELFF
TRBJ2-5	TRBV28	.	TRBD2	TGTGCCAGCGGCGCTACTCTAGCGGTTCAAGAGACCCAGTACTTC	CASGATLAVQETQYF
TRBJ1-2	TRBV2	.	TRBD1	TGTGCCAGCAGGAACCAGGGGGTTGAGGGCTACACCTTC	CASRNQGVEGYTF
TRBJ1-6	TRBV6-5	once	.	TGTGCCAGCAGCACCGGGTGGAACAATTCACCCCTCCACTTT	CASSTGWNNSPLHF
TRBJ1-6	TRBV27	.	TRBD1	TGTGCCAGCAGTTTAAGACAGGGTAATTCACCCCTCCACTTT	CASSLRQGNSPLHF
TRBJ2-3	TRBV29-1	.	TRBD2	TGCAGCGTTGTAGCGGGGGGAACAGATACGCAGTATTTT	CSVVAGGTDTQYF
TRBJ1-2	TRBV18	.	TRBD1	TGTGCCAGCTCACCGGGGTCAGGGGGCGCCTATGGCTACACCTTC	CASSPGSGGAYGYTF
TRBJ2-7	TRBV3-1/TRBV3-2	.	.	TGTGCCAGCCGGGTTTCAGGGGCCTACGAGCAGTACTTC	CASRVSGAYEQYF
TRBJ1-2	TRBV6-6	.	.	TGTGCCAGCAGTTACTCGGCGGGGGCAGGCTATGGCTACACCTTC	CASSYSAGAGYGYTF
TRBJ1-2	TRBV18	.	.	TGTGCCAGCTCCGGGGGTGACGGCTATGGCTACACCTTC	CASSGGDGYGYTF
TRBJ1-4	TRBV28	.	.	TGTGCCAGCAATACGGTCCAAACTAATGAAAAACTGTTTTTT	CASNTVQTNEKLFF
TRBJ1-2	TRBV19	few	.	TGTGCCAGTAGTATCCGCAGGGAAGAACATGGCTACACCTTC	CASSIRREEHGYTF
TRBJ2-7	TRBV10-3	.	TRBD2	TGTGCCACCGGAGCGGGAGTCGAGTACGAGCAGTACTTC	CATGAGVEYEQYF
TRBJ1-2	TRBV18	.	.	TGTGCCAGCTCACCACCCGGAGGGATCTATGGCTACACCTTC	CASSPPGGIYGYTF
TRBJ2-7	TRBV11-2	.	TRBD2	TGTGCCAGCAGCCGGGGACTAGCGGGAGAGGAGCAGTACTTC	CASSRGLAGEEQYF
TRBJ2-3	TRBV11-1	few	TRBD2	TGTGCCAGCAGCGCAGGGACTAGCGGGACCGCAGATACGCAGTATTTT	CASSAGTSGTADTQYF
TRBJ1-1	TRBV28	.	.	TGTGCCAGCAGTTTTTTTCAGGGTAAGGCTGAAGCTTTCTTT	CASSFFQGKAEAFF
TRBJ2-5	TRBV7-9	.	.	TGTGCCAGCAGCTCGCCCCTACAGGGTTACCAAGAAGAGACCCAGTACTTC	CASSSPLQGYQEETQYF